This TCR beta chain is drawn from a study of shared clonotypes between healthy human individuals. Overall study: The plates for each donor numbered three CD4 naive, three CD4 memory, two CD8 naive and one CD8 memory.

V was cut by 0 bases and J by 3 bases, with 8 bases left in between. The CDR3 is 14 residues long. Germline V CDR1 and CDR2: SGHRS, YFSETQ. The assay was immunoSEQ multiplex PCR, and TCRdb's table has in-frame clones only and misses some. This table holds 2 million to 2.5 million clones, 85% to 95% found once. Broader study findings: Sampling included only blood; tissue repertoires likely differ.

This clone was observed a handful of times. Its matching antigen is unknown. Other nucleotide sequences in the sample specify the same CDR3. The sample was naive CD4+ T cells from PBMCs. The sample's subset: CD45RA+ positively selected. The clonotype comes from a man aged 18 to 29 in good health. Some clones in this sample may be carry-over from other donors' samples. The V and J genes are TRBV5-1 and TRBJ2-3; a weak D match, TRBD2 (6 bases). This chain's CDR3 is CASSLGGGTDTQYF. In DNA, the CDR3 is TGCGCCAGCAGCTTGGGGGGAGGTACAGATACGCAGTATTTT.